This T cell receptor (beta chain) was captured by sequencing in a study of breast tumors, draining lymph nodes, adjacent tissues. Study-wide results and caveats: Tumors had less TCR diversity than lymph nodes, more than nontumor tissue. Findings are consistent with lymph node origin and intratumoral expansion of most tumor T cells.

With 6 bases removed from V and 3 bases from J, the gap between germline ends came to 14 bases. The CDR3 runs to 14 residues. Germline V gives CDR1 SNHLY, CDR2 FYNNEI. This clonotype was counted once. Its cognate antigen is unknown. Breast cancer patients provided tissue from their axillary draining lymph nodes. MiXCR, applied by TCRdb to the multiplex PCR reads, yields one record per CDR3 protein. The sample consists of about 230,000 distinct CDR3 sequences, about 30% of them appearing once. The TCR comes from a female donor with breast cancer. Some clones in this sample may be carry-over from other donors' samples. The sequencing sample was made of axillary lymph node tissue. V and J are TRBV2 and TRBJ1-1; TRBD1 might be the D (5 bases). This chain's CDR3 is CASRDGTVDTEAFF. The DNA of the CDR3 is TGTGCCAGCAGGGACGGGACGGTGGACACTGAAGCTTTCTTT. Using reference TRBV2 and TRBJ1-1 for the parts outside the CDR3, the full variable domain is EPEVTQTPSHQVTQMGQEVILRCVPISNHLYFYWYRQILGQKVEFLVSFYNNEISEKSEIFDDQFSVERPDGSNFTLKIRSTKLEDSAMYFCASRDGTVDTEAFFGQGTRLTVV.